This TCR beta chain appears in the sequencing data of a study of PD-L1 blockade in urothelial cancer. Overall study: After treatment start, blood was analyzed at 3 weeks (second dose) and at 6 weeks. Whole-study results and caveats: Tumor-associated clones in the blood of durable-benefit patients grew more at 3 weeks.

On this clone: Its specificity is unknown.

The time point is: pretreatment peripheral blood. Germline V lookup: CDR1 SGHTA, CDR2 FQGNSA. This CDR3 has 15 residues. With V trimmed by 1 base and J by 9 bases, 9 bases remained unmatched. PCRs each included synthetic TCR analog templates spiked in. Assay used: immunoSEQ multiplex PCR; TCRdb lists only in-frame clones, some missing. The sample consists of around 43,000 clones, 88% of them appearing once. The chain employs TRBV7-2 and TRBJ2-3, with 8 bases lining up with TRBD2. The starting material was PBMCs, obtained around atezolizumab (anti-PD-L1) treatment. The TCR sequence derives from a donor aged 40 or older with urothelial cancer. This chain's CDR3 is CASSLGGAGGRTQYF. The CDR3 DNA reads TGTGCCAGCAGCTTAGGGGGGGCGGGAGGCCGGACGCAGTATTTT.